This record concerns one T cell receptor beta chain sequence. Its recognized antigen is unknown. Nothing much larger sits one base from this clone, and base qualities are not available. This record belongs to a study of Ad26.COV2.S vaccination and SARS-CoV-2 variants (dated by TCRdb to the early 2020s). Regarding the study in general: Donors in the vaccine arm were drawn from COV1001, a phase I-IIa trial of Ad26.COV2.S in healthy adults that was multicentre, randomized, double-blind and placebo-controlled. Ad26.COV2.S was administered intramuscularly at a dose of 5x10^10 or 1x10^11 viral particles, either as one shot or as two shots given 56 days apart. Sequencing of the TCRbeta repertoire served to evaluate the specificity and breadth of SARS-CoV-2-reactive T cell receptors following Ad26.COV2.S vaccination. A total of approximately 30 samples were included in the TCR-sequenced set, comprising 19 Ad26.COV2.S vaccine recipients, 5 placebo recipients and 8 SARS-CoV-2 convalescent individuals. Participants in the trial were split at random into five groups of five each, receiving low-dose or high-dose Ad26.COV2.S once or twice, or else placebo on both occasions. Throughout the experiments and outcome assessment, investigators stayed blinded to trial group allocation.

The sample's treatment or condition, from its label and the paper: 15 to 20 received Ad26.COV2.S at low or high dose, single or two shots; several received placebo; per-sample allocation not given. Repertoires of vaccine and placebo recipients were sequenced from samples taken on day 63 after the first injection. Cohort 1b enrolled roughly 25 adults aged 18-55 years at a single site in Boston, USA, between 29 July and 7 August 2020. As a vaccine, Ad26.COV2.S was a replication-incompetent adenovirus type 26 vector that expressed a prefusion-stabilized SARS-CoV-2 spike protein derived from the original Wuhan strain. The CDR3 starts with the cysteine, ends with the phenylalanine, and has 15 residues. The DNA shown is the 45-base CDR3, in frame from base 1. According to the germline V gene, CDR1 reads ENHRY and CDR2 reads SYGVKD. A distance of 18 bases separates the germline ends of V and J, which lose 7 bases and 4 bases respectively.

The immunoSEQ Assay was used to sequence TCRbeta CDR3 regions. After extraction, genomic DNA underwent amplification by bias-controlled multiplex PCR, followed by high-throughput sequencing. The published analysis was carried out like this. To quantify the absolute abundance of each unique TCRbeta CDR3 region, sequences were collapsed and filtered. T cell fraction was estimated by normalizing TCRbeta template counts to usable DNA, which was measured by amplifying reference genes present in all nucleated cells. Repertoire TCRs were annotated as SARS-CoV-2-specific when V gene, CDR3 amino acid sequence and J gene were exactly matched to a known reactive TCR set. The reference SARS-CoV-2 TCR set was derived from MIRA and filtered for enrichment in COVID-19-positive ImmuneCODE repertoires, a step that removed public or cross-reactive TCRs. Using the MIRA antigens, annotated TCRs were further analysed by specific ORF or by position within an ORF. Breadth was defined as the number of annotated unique rearrangements divided by the total number of unique productive rearrangements, and depth was defined as the summed frequency of the annotated unique rearrangements. TCR breadth was compared between groups using two-sided Wilcoxon rank-sum tests. TCRdb limited this immuneACCESS table to in-frame rearrangements with V and J called. A share of clones is missing; checked studies link under half to unresolved V genes, and the rest is unexplained. V and J calls and clone size are those listed in that table; D and trimming were worked out from the DNA. In all, the sample holds 300,000 to 400,000 clones, and around 90% of those were seen once. Of the sample, 3.4% falls within the top ten clones.

What the research found in general, with its limitations: Non-spike TCR breadth was comparable between vaccine and placebo recipients, consistent with the vaccine containing only spike. According to the authors, total T cell responses may have been underestimated by the TCR breadth and depth analyses. The study was not powered to compare responses between vaccine doses or regimens. Higher spike-specific TCR breadth was observed in Ad26.COV2.S recipients than in placebo recipients (P = 0.0014). After vaccination, substantial breadth of spike-specific CD8+ and CD4+ T cell responses was reported.

The receptor's source is a person between 18 and 59 years old who received the Ad26.COV2.S COVID-19 vaccine or a placebo. The chain is assembled from TRBV10-3 and TRBJ2-3, with no reliable assignment of the D segment. The source material was peripheral blood, sampled in a trial of Ad26.COV2.S vaccine versus placebo. Here the CDR3 is given as CAIMSPFGAADTQYF. The DNA sequence is given as TGTGCCATCATGTCCCCATTTGGCGCAGCAGATACGCAGTATTTT.